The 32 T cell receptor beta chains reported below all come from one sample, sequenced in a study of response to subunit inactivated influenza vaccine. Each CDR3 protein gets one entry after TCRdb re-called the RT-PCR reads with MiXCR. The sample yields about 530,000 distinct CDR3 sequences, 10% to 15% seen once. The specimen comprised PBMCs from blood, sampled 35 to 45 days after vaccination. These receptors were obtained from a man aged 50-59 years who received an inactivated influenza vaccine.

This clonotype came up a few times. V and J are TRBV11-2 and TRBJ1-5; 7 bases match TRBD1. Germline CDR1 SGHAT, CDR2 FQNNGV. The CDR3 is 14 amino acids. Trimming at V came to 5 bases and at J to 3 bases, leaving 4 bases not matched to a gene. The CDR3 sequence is CASSQGQLNQPQHF. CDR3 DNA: TGTGCCAGCAGCCAGGGACAGCTCAATCAGCCCCAGCATTTT.

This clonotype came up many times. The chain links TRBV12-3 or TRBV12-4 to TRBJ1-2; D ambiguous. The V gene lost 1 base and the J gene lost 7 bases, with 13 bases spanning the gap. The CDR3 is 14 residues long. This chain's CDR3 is CASSLGAVSGGYTF. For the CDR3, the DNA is TGTGCCAGCAGTTTAGGGGCAGTCTCCGGTGGCTACACCTTC.

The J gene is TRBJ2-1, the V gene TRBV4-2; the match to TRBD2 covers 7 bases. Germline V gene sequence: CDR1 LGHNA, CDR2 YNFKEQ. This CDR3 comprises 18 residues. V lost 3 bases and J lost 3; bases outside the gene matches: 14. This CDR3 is CASSHDQPQRGGYNEQFF. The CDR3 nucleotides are TGTGCCAGCAGCCACGACCAACCTCAGCGGGGAGGCTACAATGAGCAGTTCTTC.

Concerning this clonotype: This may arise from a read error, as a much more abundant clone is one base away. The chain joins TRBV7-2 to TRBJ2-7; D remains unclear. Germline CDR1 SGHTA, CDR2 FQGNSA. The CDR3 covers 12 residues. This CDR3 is CASSRHTYELYF. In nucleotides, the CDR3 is TGTGCCAGCAGCCGTCATACCTACGAGCTGTACTTC.

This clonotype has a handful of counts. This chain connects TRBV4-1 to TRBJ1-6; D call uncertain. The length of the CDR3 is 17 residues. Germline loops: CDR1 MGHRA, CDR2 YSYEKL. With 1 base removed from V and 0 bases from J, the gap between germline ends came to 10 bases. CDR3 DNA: TGCGCCAGCAGCCAAGGGGTTCAATTCTCCTATAATTCACCCCTCCACTTT. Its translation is CASSQGVQFSYNSPLHF.

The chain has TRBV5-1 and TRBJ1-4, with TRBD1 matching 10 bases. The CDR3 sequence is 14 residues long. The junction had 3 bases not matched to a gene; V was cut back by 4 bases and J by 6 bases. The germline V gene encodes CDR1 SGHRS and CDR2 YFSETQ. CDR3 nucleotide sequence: TGCGCCAGCAGCCCCGACAGGGGGCATGAAAAACTGTTTTTT. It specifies CASSPDRGHEKLFF. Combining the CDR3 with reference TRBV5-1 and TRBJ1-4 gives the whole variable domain KAGVTQTPRYLIKTRGQQVTLSCSPISGHRSVSWYQQTPGQGLQFLFEYFSETQRNKGNFPGRFSGRQFSNSRSEMNVSTLELGDSALYLCASSPDRGHEKLFFGSGTQLSVL.

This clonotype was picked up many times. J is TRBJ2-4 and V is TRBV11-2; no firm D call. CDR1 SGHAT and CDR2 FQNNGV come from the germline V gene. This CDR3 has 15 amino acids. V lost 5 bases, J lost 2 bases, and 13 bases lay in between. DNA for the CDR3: TGTGCCAGCAGCCAGACAAAAGGGCCCAAAAACATTCAGTACTTC. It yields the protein CASSQTKGPKNIQYF.

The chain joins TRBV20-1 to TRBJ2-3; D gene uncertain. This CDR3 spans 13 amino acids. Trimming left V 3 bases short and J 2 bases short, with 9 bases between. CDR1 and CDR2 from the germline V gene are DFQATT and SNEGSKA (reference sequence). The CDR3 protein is CSASTRATDTQYF. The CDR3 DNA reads TGCAGTGCTAGTACTCGAGCCACAGATACGCAGTATTTT.

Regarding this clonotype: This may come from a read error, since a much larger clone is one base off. The CDR3 DNA follows: TGTGCCAGCAGCCCATACGGACGGGGACAGCGAGCGTCACCCCTCCACTTT. Amino acids: CASSPYGRGQRASPLHF. The chain recombines TRBV7-6 with TRBJ1-6; 7 bases are a match to TRBD1. CDR1 is SGHVS, CDR2 FNYEAQ, per germline. The CDR3 consists of 17 residues. V lost 5 bases and J lost 10; bases outside the gene matches: 17.

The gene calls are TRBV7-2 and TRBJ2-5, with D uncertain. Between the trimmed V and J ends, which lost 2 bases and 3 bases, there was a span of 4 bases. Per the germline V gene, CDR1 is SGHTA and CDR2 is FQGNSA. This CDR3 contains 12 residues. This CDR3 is CASSLTEETQYF. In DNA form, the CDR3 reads TGTGCCAGCAGCTTAACGGAAGAGACCCAGTACTTC.

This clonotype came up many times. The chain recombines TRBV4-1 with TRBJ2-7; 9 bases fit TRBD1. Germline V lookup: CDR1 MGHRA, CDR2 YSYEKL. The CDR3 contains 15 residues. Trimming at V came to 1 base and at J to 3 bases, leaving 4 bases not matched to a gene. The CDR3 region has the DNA TGCGCCAGCAGCCAAGGACCGGGACAGGGCTACGAGCAGTACTTC. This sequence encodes CASSQGPGQGYEQYF.

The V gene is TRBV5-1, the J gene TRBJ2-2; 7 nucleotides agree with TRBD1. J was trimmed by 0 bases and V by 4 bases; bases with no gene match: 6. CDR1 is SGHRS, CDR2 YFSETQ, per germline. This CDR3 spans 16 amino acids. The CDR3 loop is CASSKTGAPNTGELFF. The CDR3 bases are TGCGCCAGCAGCAAAACAGGGGCTCCGAACACCGGGGAGCTGTTTTTT.

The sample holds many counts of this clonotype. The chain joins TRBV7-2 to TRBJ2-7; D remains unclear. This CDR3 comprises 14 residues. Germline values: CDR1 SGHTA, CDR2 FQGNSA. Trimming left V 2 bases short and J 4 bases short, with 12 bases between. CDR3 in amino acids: CASSLQQVGYEQYF. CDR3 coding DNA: TGTGCCAGCAGCTTACAGCAGGTGGGGTACGAGCAGTACTTC.

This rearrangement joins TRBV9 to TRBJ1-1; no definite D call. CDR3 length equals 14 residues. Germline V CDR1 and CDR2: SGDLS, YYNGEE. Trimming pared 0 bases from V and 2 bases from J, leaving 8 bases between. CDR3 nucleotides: TGTGCCAGCAGCGTAGTCACAGTTAACACTGAAGCTTTCTTT. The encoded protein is CASSVVTVNTEAFF.

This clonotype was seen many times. The CDR3 loop reads CASRPGQGGEQYF. The CDR3 DNA reads TGTGCCAGCAGACCGGGACAGGGGGGTGAGCAGTACTTC. V and J are TRBV6-1 and TRBJ2-7; TRBD1 agrees at 11 bases. This CDR3 has 13 residues. After removal of 6 bases from V and 7 bases from J, the junction contained 5 bases not matched to a gene. CDR1 and CDR2 (germline): MNHNS, SASEGT.

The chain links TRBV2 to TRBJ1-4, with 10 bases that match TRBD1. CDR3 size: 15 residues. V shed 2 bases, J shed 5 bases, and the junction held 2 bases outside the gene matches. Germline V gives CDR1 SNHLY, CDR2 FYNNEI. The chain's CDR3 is CASSERTGGNEKLFF. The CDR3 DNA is TGTGCCAGCAGTGAAAGGACAGGGGGGAATGAAAAACTGTTTTTT.

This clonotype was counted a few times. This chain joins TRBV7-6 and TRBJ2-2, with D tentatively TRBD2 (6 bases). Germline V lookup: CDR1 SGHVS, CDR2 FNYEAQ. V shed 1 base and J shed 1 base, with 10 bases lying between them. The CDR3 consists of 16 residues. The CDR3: CASSLGQGGNTGELFF. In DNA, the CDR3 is TGTGCCAGCAGCTTAGGCCAGGGAGGGAACACCGGGGAGCTGTTTTTT.

CDR3 in amino acids: CAISETGGASDTQYF. The DNA for the CDR3 is TGTGCCATCAGTGAGACTGGCGGGGCGTCAGATACGCAGTATTTT. The J gene is TRBJ2-3, the V gene TRBV10-3; TRBD2 might be the D (6 bases). The CDR3 length is 15 residues. Germline V lookup: CDR1 ENHRY, CDR2 SYGVKD. Between the trimmed V and J ends, which lost 2 bases and 4 bases, there was a span of 13 bases.

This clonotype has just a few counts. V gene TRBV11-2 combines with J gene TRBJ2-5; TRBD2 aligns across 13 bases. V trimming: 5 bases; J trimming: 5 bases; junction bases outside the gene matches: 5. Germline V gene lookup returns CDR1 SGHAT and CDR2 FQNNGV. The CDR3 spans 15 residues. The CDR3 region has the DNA TGTGCCAGCAGCGTAGGGACTAGCGGGACGGAGACCCAGTACTTC. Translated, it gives CASSVGTSGTETQYF.

This chain's CDR3 is CASSPLPTIFQETQYF. CDR3 coding DNA: TGTGCCAGCAGCCCCCTGCCCACAATTTTTCAAGAGACCCAGTACTTC. The chain carries TRBV7-8 and TRBJ2-5; D is ambiguous. The V end was cut by 5 bases, the J end by 2 bases, with 18 bases between. Germline CDR1 reads SGHVS; CDR2 reads FQNEAQ. This CDR3 spans 16 amino acids.

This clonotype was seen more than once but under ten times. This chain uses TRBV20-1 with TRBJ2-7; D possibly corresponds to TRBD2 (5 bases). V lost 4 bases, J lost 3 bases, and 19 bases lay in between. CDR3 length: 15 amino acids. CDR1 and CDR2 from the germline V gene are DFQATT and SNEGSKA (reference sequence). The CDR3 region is CSATELADGVYEQYF. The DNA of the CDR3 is TGCAGTGCTACAGAGCTAGCTGATGGGGTCTACGAGCAGTACTTC.

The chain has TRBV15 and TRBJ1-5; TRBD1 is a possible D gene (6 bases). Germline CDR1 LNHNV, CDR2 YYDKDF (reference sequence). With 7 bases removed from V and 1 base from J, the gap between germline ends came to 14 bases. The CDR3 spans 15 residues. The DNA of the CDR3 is TGTGCCACCAACACCCCGGACAGAAGCAATCAGCCCCAGCATTTT. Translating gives CATNTPDRSNQPQHF.

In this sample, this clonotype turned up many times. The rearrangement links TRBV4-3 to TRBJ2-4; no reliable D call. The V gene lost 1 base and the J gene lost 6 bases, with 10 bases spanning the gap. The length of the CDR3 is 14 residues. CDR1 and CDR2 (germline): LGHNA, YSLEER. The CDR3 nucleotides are TGCGCCAGCAGCCAAGGATTCGAACTAAACATTCAGTACTTC. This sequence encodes CASSQGFELNIQYF.

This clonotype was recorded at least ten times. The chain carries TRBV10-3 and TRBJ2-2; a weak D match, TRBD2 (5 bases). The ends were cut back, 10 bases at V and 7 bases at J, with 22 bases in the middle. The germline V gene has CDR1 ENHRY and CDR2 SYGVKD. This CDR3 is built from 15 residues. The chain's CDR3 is CANSQQLGPFGELFF. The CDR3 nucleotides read TGTGCCAACTCCCAACAACTAGGACCCTTCGGGGAGCTGTTTTTT.

The CDR3 bases are TGCGCCAGCAGCCAAGAAGACACTTCCTACGAGCAGTACTTC. Translation: CASSQEDTSYEQYF. The chain couples TRBV4-1 to TRBJ2-7; D call uncertain. The CDR3 covers 14 residues. CDR1 MGHRA and CDR2 YSYEKL come from the germline V gene. Trimming removed 0 bases at V and 1 base at J, with 7 bases between.

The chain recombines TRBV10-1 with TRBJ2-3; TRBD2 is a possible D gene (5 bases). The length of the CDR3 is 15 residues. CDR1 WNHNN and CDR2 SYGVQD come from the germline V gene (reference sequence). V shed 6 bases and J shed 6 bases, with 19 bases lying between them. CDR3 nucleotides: TGCGCCAGCAGCCCACCGAGGGAAGTATTGGATACGCAGTATTTT. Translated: CASSPPREVLDTQYF.

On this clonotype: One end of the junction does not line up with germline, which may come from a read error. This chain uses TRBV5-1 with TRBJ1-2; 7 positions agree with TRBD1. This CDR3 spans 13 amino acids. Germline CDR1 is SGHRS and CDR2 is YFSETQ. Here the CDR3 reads CSSDAGDSYGYTF. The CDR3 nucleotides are TGCTCCAGCGATGCAGGGGACAGCTATGGCTACACCTTC.

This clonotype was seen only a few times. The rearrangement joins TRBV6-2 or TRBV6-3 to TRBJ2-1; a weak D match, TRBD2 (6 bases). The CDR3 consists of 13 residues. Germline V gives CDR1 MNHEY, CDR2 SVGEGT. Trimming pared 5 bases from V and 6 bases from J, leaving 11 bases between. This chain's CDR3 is CASSQGLRNEQFF. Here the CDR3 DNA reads TGTGCCAGCAGTCAGGGACTCCGCAATGAGCAGTTCTTC.

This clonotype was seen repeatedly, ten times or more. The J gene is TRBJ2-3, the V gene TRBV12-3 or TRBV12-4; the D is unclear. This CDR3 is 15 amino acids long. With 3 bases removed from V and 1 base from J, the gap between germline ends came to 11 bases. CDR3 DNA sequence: TGTGCCAGCAGTTTCGAGGACGACCGCACAGATACGCAGTATTTT. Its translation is CASSFEDDRTDTQYF.

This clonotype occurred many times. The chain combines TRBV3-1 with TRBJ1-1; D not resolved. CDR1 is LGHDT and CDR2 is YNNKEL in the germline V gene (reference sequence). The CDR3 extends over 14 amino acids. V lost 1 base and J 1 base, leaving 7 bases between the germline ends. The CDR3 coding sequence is TGTGCCAGCAGCCAAGTCTACCAGAACACTGAAGCTTTCTTT. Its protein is CASSQVYQNTEAFF.

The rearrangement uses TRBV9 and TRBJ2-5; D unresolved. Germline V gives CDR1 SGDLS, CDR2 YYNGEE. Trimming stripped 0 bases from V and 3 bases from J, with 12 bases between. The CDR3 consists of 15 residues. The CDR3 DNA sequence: TGTGCCAGCAGCGTAGCTCCGGCAGGTGAAGAGACCCAGTACTTC. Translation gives CASSVAPAGEETQYF.

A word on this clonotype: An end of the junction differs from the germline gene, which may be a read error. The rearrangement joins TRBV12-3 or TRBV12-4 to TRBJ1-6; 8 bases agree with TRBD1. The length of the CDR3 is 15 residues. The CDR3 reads CASRPGTGLNSPLHF. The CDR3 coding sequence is TGCGCCAGCAGACCCGGGACAGGTCTTAATTCACCCCTCCACTTT.